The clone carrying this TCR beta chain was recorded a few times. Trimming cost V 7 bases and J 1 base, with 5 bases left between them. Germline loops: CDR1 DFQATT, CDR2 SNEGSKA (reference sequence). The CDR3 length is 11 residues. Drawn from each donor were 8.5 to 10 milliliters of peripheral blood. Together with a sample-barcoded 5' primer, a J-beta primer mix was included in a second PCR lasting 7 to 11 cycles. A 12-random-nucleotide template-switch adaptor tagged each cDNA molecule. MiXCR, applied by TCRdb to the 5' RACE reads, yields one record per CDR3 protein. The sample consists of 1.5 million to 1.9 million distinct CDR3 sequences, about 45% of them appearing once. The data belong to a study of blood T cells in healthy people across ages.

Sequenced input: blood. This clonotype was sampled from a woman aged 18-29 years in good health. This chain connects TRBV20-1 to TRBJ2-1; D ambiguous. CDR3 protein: CSGRSYNEQFF. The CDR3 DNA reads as TGCAGTGGTAGGTCCTACAATGAGCAGTTCTTC.